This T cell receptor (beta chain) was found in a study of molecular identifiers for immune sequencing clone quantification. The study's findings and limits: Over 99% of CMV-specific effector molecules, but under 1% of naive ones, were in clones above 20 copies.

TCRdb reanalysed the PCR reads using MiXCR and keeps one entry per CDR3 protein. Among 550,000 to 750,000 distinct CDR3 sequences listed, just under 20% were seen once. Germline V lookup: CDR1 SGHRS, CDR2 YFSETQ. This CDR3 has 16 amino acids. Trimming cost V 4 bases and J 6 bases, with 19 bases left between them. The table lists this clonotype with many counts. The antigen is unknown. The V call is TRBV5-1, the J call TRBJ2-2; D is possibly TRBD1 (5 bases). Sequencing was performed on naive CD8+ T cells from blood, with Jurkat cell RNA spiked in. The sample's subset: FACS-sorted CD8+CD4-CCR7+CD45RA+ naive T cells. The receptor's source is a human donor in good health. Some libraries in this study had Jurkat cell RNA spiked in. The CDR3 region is CASSVDSPRYAGELFF. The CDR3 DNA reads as TGCGCCAGCAGCGTCGACAGTCCTCGTTATGCCGGGGAGCTGTTTTTT.